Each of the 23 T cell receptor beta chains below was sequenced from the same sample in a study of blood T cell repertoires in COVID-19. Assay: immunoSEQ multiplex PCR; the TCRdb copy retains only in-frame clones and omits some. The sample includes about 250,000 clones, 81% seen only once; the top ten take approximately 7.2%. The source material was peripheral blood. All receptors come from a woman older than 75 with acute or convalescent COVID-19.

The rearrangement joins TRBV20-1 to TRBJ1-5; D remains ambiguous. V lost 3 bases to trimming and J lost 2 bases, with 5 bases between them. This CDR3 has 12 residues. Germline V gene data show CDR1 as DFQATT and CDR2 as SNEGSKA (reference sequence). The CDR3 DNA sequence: TGCAGTGCTAGTCCTGGCAATCAGCCCCAGCATTTT. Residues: CSASPGNQPQHF.

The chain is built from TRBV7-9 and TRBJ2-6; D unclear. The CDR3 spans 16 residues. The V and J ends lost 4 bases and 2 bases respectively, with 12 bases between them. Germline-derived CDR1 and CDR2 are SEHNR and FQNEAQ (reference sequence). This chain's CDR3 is CASSSYRLPGANVLTF. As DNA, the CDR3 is TGTGCCAGCAGCTCATACCGACTTCCTGGGGCCAACGTCCTGACTTTC. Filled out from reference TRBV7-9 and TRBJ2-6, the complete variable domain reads DTGVSQNPRHKITKRGQNVTFRCDPISEHNRLYWYRQTLGQGPEFLTYFQNEAQLEKSRLLSDRFSAERPKGSFSTLEIQRTEQGDSAMYLCASSSYRLPGANVLTFGAGSRLTVL.

The DNA of the CDR3 is TGTGCCAGCAGCTTATCGCGGGGGTACAATCAGCCCCAGCATTTT. This codes for CASSLSRGYNQPQHF. The chain uses TRBV7-8 and TRBJ1-5, with D perhaps TRBD1 (5 bases). CDR1 and CDR2 (germline): SGHVS, FQNEAQ. V dropped 2 bases and J dropped 3 bases, with 11 bases sitting between them. This CDR3 has 15 amino acids.

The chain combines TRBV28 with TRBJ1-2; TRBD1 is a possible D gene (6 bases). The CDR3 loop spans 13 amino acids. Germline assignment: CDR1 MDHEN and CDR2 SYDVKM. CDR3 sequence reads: CATRQDSAHGYTF. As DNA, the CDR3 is TGTGCGACCCGTCAGGACAGCGCCCATGGCTACACCTTC.

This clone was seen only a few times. CDR3: CSAGQGGETQYF. In nucleotides, the CDR3 is TGCAGCGCGGGACAGGGGGGCGAGACCCAGTACTTC. This chain connects TRBV29-1 to TRBJ2-5; 11 bases are shared with TRBD1. With 7 bases clipped from V and 5 bases from J, the junction kept 3 bases outside the gene matches. This CDR3 contains 12 residues. Germline V CDR1 and CDR2: SQVTM, ANQGSEA.

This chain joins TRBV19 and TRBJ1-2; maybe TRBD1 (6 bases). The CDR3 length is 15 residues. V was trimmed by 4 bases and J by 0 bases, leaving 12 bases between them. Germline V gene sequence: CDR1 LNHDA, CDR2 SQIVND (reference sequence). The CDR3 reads CASSTRQDSNYGYTF. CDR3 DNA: TGTGCCAGTAGTACTCGACAGGACTCTAACTATGGCTACACCTTC. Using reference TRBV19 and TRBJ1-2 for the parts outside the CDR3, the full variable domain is DGGITQSPKYLFRKEGQNVTLSCEQNLNHDAMYWYRQDPGQGLRLIYYSQIVNDFQKGDIAEGYSVSREKKESFPLTVTSAQKNPTAFYLCASSTRQDSNYGYTFGSGTRLTVV.

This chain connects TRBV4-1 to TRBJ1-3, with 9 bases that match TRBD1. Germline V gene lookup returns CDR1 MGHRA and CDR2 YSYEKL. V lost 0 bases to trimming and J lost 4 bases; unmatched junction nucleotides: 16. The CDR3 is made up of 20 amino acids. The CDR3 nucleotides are TGCGCCAGCAGCCAAGATAGGACAGGGGCCAATCCCATCAGCGGAAACACCATATATTTT. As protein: CASSQDRTGANPISGNTIYF.

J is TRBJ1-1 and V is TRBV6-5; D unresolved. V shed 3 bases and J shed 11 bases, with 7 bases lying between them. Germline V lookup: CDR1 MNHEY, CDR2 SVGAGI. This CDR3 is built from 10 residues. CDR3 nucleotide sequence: TGTGCCAGCAGTTATCAGAAGGCTTTCTTT. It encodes CASSYQKAFF.

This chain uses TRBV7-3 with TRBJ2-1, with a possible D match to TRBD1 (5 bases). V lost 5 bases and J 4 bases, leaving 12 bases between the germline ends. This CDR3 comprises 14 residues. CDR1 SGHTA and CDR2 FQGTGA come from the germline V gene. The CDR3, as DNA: TGTGCCAGCAGCCAAGACAGCGCTTACAATGAGCAGTTCTTC. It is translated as CASSQDSAYNEQFF.

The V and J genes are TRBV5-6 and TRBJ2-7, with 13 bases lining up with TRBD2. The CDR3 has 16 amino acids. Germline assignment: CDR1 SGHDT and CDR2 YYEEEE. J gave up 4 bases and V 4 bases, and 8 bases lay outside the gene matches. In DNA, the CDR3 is TGTGCCAGCAGCGCCGGGACTAGCGGGGCCGCATACGAGCAGTACTTC. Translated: CASSAGTSGAAYEQYF.

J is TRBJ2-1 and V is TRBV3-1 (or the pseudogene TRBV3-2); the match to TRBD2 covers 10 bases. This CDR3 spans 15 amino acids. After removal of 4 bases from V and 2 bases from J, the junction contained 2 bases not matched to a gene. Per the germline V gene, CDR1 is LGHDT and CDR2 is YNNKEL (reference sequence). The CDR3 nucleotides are TGTGCCAGCAGCCCTAGCGGGGGACCCTACAATGAGCAGTTCTTC. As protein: CASSPSGGPYNEQFF.

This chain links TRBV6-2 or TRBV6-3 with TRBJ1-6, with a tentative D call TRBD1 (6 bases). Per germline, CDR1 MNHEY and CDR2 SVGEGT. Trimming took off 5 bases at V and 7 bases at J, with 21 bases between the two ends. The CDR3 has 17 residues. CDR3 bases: TGTGCCAGCAGTCGGGACCCATCCAGGGGCCCAAATTCACCCCTCCACTTT. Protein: CASSRDPSRGPNSPLHF.

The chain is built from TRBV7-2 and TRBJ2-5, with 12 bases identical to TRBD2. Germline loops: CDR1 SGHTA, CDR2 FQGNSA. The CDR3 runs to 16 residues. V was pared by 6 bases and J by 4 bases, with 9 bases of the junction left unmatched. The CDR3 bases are TGTGCCAGCAGTCGTCCTAGCGGGGGGGGGCGAGAGACCCAGTACTTC. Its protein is CASSRPSGGGRETQYF. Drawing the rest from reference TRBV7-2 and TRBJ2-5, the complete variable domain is GAGVSQSPSNKVTEKGKDVELRCDPISGHTALYWYRQSLGQGLEFLIYFQGNSAPDKSGLPSDRFSAERTGGSVSTLTIQRTQQEDSAVYLCASSRPSGGGRETQYFGPGTRLLVL.

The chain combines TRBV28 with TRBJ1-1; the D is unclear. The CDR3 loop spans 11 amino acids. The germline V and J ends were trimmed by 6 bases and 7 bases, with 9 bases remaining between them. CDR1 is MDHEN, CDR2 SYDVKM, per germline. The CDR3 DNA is TGTGCCAGCAGCCCTAATCGTGAAGCTTTCTTT. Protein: CASSPNREAFF.

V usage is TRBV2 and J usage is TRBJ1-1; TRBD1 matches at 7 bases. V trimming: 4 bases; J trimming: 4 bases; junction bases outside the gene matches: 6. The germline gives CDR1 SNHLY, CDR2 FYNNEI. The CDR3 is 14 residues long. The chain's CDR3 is CASSVRQGVTEAFF. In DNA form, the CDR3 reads TGTGCCAGCAGTGTCCGGCAGGGGGTCACTGAAGCTTTCTTT. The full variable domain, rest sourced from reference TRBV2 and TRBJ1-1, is EPEVTQTPSHQVTQMGQEVILRCVPISNHLYFYWYRQILGQKVEFLVSFYNNEISEKSEIFDDQFSVERPDGSNFTLKIRSTKLEDSAMYFCASSVRQGVTEAFFGQGTRLTVV.

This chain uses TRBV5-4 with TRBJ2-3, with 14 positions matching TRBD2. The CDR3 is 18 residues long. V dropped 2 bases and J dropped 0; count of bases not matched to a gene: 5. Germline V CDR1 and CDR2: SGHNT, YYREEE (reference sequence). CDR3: CASSFEGLAGGSTDTQYF. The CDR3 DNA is TGTGCCAGCAGCTTCGAAGGACTAGCGGGGGGCAGCACAGATACGCAGTATTTT.

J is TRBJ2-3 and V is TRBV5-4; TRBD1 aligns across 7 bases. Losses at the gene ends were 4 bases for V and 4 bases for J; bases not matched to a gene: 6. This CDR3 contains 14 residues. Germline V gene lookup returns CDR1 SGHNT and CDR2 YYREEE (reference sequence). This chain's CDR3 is CASSLRQGADTQYF. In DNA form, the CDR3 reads TGTGCCAGCAGCCTGCGGCAGGGGGCAGATACGCAGTATTTT.

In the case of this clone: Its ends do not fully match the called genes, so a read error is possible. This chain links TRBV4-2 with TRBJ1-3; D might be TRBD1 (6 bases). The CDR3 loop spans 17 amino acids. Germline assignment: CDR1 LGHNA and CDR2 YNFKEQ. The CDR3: CASSKETRTDSGNTIYF. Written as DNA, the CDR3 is TGTGCCAGCAGCAAAGAAACCCGGACAGACTCTGGAAACACCATATATTTT.

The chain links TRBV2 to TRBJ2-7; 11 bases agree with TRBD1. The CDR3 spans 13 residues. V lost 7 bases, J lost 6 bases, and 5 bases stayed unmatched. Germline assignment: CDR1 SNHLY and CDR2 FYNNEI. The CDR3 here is CASTGDRGGEQYF. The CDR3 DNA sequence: TGTGCCAGCACCGGGGACAGGGGGGGCGAGCAGTACTTC.

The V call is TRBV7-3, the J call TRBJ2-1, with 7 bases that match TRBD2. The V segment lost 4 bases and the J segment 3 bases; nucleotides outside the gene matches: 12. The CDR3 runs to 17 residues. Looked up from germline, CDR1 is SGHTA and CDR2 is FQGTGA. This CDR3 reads CASSSDGGGSLYNEQFF. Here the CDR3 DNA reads TGTGCCAGCAGCTCGGATGGCGGCGGGAGTCTCTACAATGAGCAGTTCTTC. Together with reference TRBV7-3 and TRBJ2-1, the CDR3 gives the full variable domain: GAGVSQTPSNKVTEKGKYVELRCDPISGHTALYWYRQSLGQGPEFLIYFQGTGAADDSGLPNDRFFAVRPEGSVSTLKIQRTERGDSAVYLCASSSDGGGSLYNEQFFGPGTRLTVL.

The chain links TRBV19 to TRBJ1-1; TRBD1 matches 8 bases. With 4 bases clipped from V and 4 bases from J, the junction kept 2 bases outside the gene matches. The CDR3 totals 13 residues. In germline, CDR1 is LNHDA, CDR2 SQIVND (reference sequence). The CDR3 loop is CASSNTGGTEAFF. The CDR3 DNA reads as TGTGCCAGTAGTAACACAGGGGGCACTGAAGCTTTCTTT.

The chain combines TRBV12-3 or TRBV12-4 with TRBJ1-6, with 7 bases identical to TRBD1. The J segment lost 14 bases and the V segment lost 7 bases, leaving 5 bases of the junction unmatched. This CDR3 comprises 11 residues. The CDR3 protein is CASTRTGTLHF. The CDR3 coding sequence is TGTGCCAGCACCCGGACAGGAACCCTCCACTTT.

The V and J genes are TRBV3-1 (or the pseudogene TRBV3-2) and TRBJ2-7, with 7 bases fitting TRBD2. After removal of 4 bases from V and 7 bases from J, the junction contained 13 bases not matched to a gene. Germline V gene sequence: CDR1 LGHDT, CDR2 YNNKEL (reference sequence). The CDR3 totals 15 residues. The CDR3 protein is CASSPLLRGVGEQYF. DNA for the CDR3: TGTGCCAGCAGCCCTCTTCTTCGGGGGGTGGGAGAGCAGTACTTC.